The text below deals with one T cell receptor (beta chain). What it recognizes is unknown. Collection occurred without any documented infections or immune events in donors. V was trimmed by 0 bases and J by 0 bases, leaving 8 bases between them. The CDR3 length is 16 residues. Germline assignment: CDR1 LNHDA and CDR2 SQIVND (reference sequence). The data were obtained in a study of identifying expanded T cells in peripheral blood. General observations from the study: Over two and four weeks, about 15 and 19 clones changed, versus around 1.2 between replicates.

The data were produced by immunoSEQ multiplex PCR, yet TCRdb's version contains in-frame clones alone and is incomplete. Counted here are under 70,000 clones, 87% occurring once; the ten biggest clones make up about 4.5%. The sequence was collected from a person between 18 and 70 years old in good health. Sequenced: blood. The chain is built from TRBV19 and TRBJ1-4; D remains ambiguous. CDR3 nucleotide sequence: TGTGCCAGTAGTATAGATTGGGAACCAACTAATGAAAAACTGTTTTTT. As protein: CASSIDWEPTNEKLFF. The full variable domain, with the rest looked up from reference TRBV19 and TRBJ1-4, is DGGITQSPKYLFRKEGQNVTLSCEQNLNHDAMYWYRQDPGQGLRLIYYSQIVNDFQKGDIAEGYSVSREKKESFPLTVTSAQKNPTAFYLCASSIDWEPTNEKLFFGSGTQLSVL.